These 26 T cell receptor beta chains came from one sample sequenced in a study of regulatory T cells in long-lasting Graves disease. As to time point: newly diagnosed GD, antithyroid drugs for less than 3 months. The TCR library was made from RNA extracted from PBMCs. Arm-PCR of CDR3 regions and iRepertoire HTBI primers were used to build TCR beta libraries. MiXCR, applied by TCRdb to the multiplex PCR reads, yields one record per CDR3 protein. Of 400,000 to 500,000 distinct CDR3 sequences listed, about 15% were seen once; the top ten hold about a sixth. This sample also appeared in a second study, on T cells in Graves' hyperthyroidism and ophthalmopathy.

This material consisted of peripheral blood mononuclear cells (PBMCs), taken at new diagnosis, from a patient treated with antithyroid drugs. These receptors were collected from a woman aged 25 to 45 with Graves disease.

This clonotype came up many times. The gene calls are TRBV12-3 or TRBV12-4 and TRBJ1-2; perhaps TRBD1 as D (5 bases). The CDR3 loop spans 13 amino acids. V was trimmed by 3 bases and J by 8 bases, leaving 13 bases between them. The CDR3 bases are TGTGCCAGCAGTTTTGGGTCTGGGGACGGCTACACCTTC. This translates into CASSFGSGDGYTF.

This clonotype was observed many times. V usage is TRBV20-1 and J usage is TRBJ2-2, with 8 bases lining up with TRBD1. V lost 3 bases and J lost 6; bases outside the gene matches: 6. Germline assignment: CDR1 DFQATT and CDR2 SNEGSKA (reference sequence). The CDR3 extends over 14 amino acids. This chain's CDR3 is CSARPTGGSGELFF. CDR3 nucleotide sequence: TGCAGTGCTAGGCCCACAGGGGGATCCGGGGAGCTGTTTTTT.

In its sample, this clonotype was seen many times. V gene TRBV28 combines with J gene TRBJ2-5, with 8 bases identical to TRBD2. Looked up from germline, CDR1 is MDHEN and CDR2 is SYDVKM. The CDR3 contains 12 residues. V trimming: 10 bases; J trimming: 6 bases; junction bases outside the gene matches: 7. For the CDR3, the DNA is TGTGCCACCAAACTAGCGGCCCAGACCCAGTACTTC. Its protein is CATKLAAQTQYF. Drawing the rest from reference TRBV28 and TRBJ2-5, the complete variable domain is DVKVTQSSRYLVKRTGEKVFLECVQDMDHENMFWYRQDPGLGLRLIYFSYDVKMKEKGDIPEGYSVSREKKERFSLILESASTNQTSMYLCATKLAAQTQYFGPGTRLLVL.

Note on this clonotype: One end of the junction is discordant with germline, which a read error may explain. The J gene is TRBJ2-2, the V gene TRBV11-1; TRBD1 agrees at 10 bases. This CDR3 region has 18 residues. Germline-derived CDR1 and CDR2 are SGHAT and FQDESV (reference sequence). CDR3 sequence: CASSFSSGTGAKTGELFF. CDR3 nucleotides: TGTGCCAGCAGCTTTTCCAGTGGGACAGGGGCGAAGACCGGGGAGCTGTTTTTT.

This rearrangement joins TRBV6-1 to TRBJ1-2, with D uncertain. In germline, CDR1 is MNHNS, CDR2 SASEGT. Trimming took 7 bases from V and 8 from J, leaving 17 bases between them. This CDR3 is 13 amino acids long. The CDR3 reads CASTQGQSLGYTF. CDR3 sequence (DNA): TGTGCCAGCACCCAAGGGCAGTCCTTGGGCTACACCTTC.

Many counts were recorded for this clonotype. J is TRBJ1-5 and V is TRBV12-3 or TRBV12-4; no reliable D call. The CDR3 extends over 17 amino acids. The V end lost 3 bases, the J end lost 1 base, and 16 bases lay between the germline ends. CDR3 sequence: CASSFGKRGASNQPQHF. The CDR3 DNA is TGTGCCAGCAGTTTCGGGAAACGGGGAGCAAGCAATCAGCCCCAGCATTTT.

In this sample, this clonotype turned up many times. V gene TRBV20-1 combines with J gene TRBJ1-1; D unresolved. Trimming left V 4 bases short and J 4 bases short, with 19 bases between. CDR1 and CDR2 (germline): DFQATT, SNEGSKA (reference sequence). This CDR3 is 15 amino acids long. CDR3 region: CSATTLGRFVTEAFF. CDR3 sequence (DNA): TGCAGTGCTACCACATTGGGGAGGTTTGTCACTGAAGCTTTCTTT.

This clonotype has a count of ten or more. The V gene is TRBV24-1, the J gene TRBJ2-3; 8 bases match TRBD1. TRBJ2-7 matches the DNA end more closely, so the J call is doubtful. Germline CDR1 is KGHDR and CDR2 is SFDVKD. The CDR3 is made up of 12 amino acids. CDR3 amino acids: CATGQGRGEQYF. DNA for the CDR3: TGTGCCACCGGACAGGGAAGGGGGGAGCAGTACTTC.

This clonotype has just a few counts. The chain couples TRBV29-1 to TRBJ1-1; no definite D call. The CDR3 is 13 residues long. V lost 3 bases and J 0 bases, leaving 8 bases between the germline ends. Germline CDR1 is SQVTM and CDR2 is ANQGSEA. CDR3 nucleotides: TGCAGCGTTGAGCGCCGGATGAACACTGAAGCTTTCTTT. Translating gives CSVERRMNTEAFF.

The chain carries TRBV27 and TRBJ2-3, with D maybe TRBD2 (5 bases). The CDR3 sequence is 14 residues long. V lost 3 bases, J lost 5 bases, and 12 bases lay in between. CDR1 MNHEY and CDR2 SMNVEV come from the germline V gene (reference sequence). The chain's CDR3 is CASSLRERRDTQYF. The DNA of the CDR3 is TGTGCCAGCAGTTTGAGGGAGAGGAGAGATACGCAGTATTTT.

As concerns this clonotype: A read error may be the cause here, since a much bigger clone is one base away. The chain carries TRBV15 and TRBJ2-3, with D possibly being TRBD2 (6 bases). CDR1 and CDR2 from the germline V gene are LNHNV and YYDKDF (reference sequence). The CDR3 has 12 residues. CDR3 amino acids: CAASWGADTQYF. In DNA form, the CDR3 reads TGTGCCGCCAGCTGGGGGGCAGATACGCAGTATTTT.

This clonotype has only a few counts. The chain carries TRBV5-1 and TRBJ2-5; 9 nucleotides align to TRBD2. CDR1 and CDR2 from the germline V gene are SGHRS and YFSETQ. This CDR3 is 16 amino acids long. V was clipped by 4 bases and J by 4 bases; unmatched bases: 11. The CDR3 spells CASSPSVPAGGETQYF. CDR3 in DNA: TGCGCCAGCAGCCCCTCGGTACCAGCGGGAGGAGAGACCCAGTACTTC.

This clonotype was recorded many times. The chain combines TRBV7-6 with TRBJ2-2; 14 nucleotides match TRBD2. V lost 1 base, J lost 6 bases, and 1 base stayed unmatched. Germline V gives CDR1 SGHVS, CDR2 FNYEAQ. This CDR3 comprises 16 residues. The CDR3 DNA is TGTGCCAGCAGCTTAGGACTAGCGGGAGGGTCCGGGGAGCTGTTTTTT. Its translation: CASSLGLAGGSGELFF.

Turning to this clonotype: A read error may produce the germline difference seen at one junction end. The chain combines TRBV7-9 with TRBJ1-1; 7 bases are a match to TRBD1. Germline CDR1 is SEHNR and CDR2 is FQNEAQ (reference sequence). This CDR3 is 15 amino acids long. CDR3 coding DNA: TGTGCCAGCAGCCTAGCCCAGGGGGTGAACACTGAAGCTTTCTTT. It encodes CASSLAQGVNTEAFF.

In this sample, this clonotype turned up a few times. A much larger clone lies one base from this, so it may be a read error. V and J are TRBV6-6 and TRBJ2-2; the D is unclear. CDR1 is MNHNY and CDR2 is SVGAGI in the germline V gene (reference sequence). The germline V and J ends were trimmed by 2 bases and 1 base, with 5 bases remaining between them. The CDR3 is 14 residues long. This CDR3 is CASSYMGNTGELFF. In nucleotides, the CDR3 is TGTGCCAGCAGTTACATGGGGAACACCGGGGAGCTGTTTTTT.

This clonotype has a count of ten or more. The chain couples TRBV9 to TRBJ1-4; D might be TRBD1 (5 bases). V gave up 3 bases and J gave up 6 bases, with 12 bases separating them. There are 14 residues in the CDR3. The V gene's germline CDR1 is SGDLS and CDR2 YYNGEE. The CDR3: CASSGRDGDEKLFF. In DNA form, the CDR3 reads TGTGCCAGCAGCGGCCGGGACGGGGATGAAAAACTGTTTTTT. The entire variable domain, with the rest obtained from reference TRBV9 and TRBJ1-4, is as follows: DSGVTQTPKHLITATGQRVTLRCSPRSGDLSVYWYQQSLDQGLQFLIQYYNGEERAKGNILERFSAQQFPDLHSELNLSSLELGDSALYFCASSGRDGDEKLFFGSGTQLSVL.

This clonotype was counted a few times. J is TRBJ2-1 and V is TRBV19; 7 nucleotides agree with TRBD2. Germline V gene lookup returns CDR1 LNHDA and CDR2 SQIVND (reference sequence). The V segment lost 0 bases and the J segment 12 bases; nucleotides outside the gene matches: 11. The CDR3 contains 15 residues. The CDR3 spells CASSIDGLVKSPQFF. In DNA form, the CDR3 reads TGTGCCAGTAGTATAGATGGACTAGTGAAGTCTCCGCAGTTCTTC.

About this clonotype itself: It is likely a read error: a sequence one base away is far more abundant. V and J are TRBV27 and TRBJ1-1; the D is unclear. Trimming removed 5 bases at V and 12 bases at J, with 13 bases between. The length of the CDR3 is 11 residues. The germline CDR1 and CDR2 sequences are MNHEY and SMNVEV (reference sequence). The CDR3 nucleotides read TGTGCCAGCAGTGAGCTTAGAGAATCTTTCTTT. Protein: CASSELRESFF.

This clonotype has a count of ten or more. This sequence joins TRBV29-1 and TRBJ2-7; either TRBD1 or TRBD2 may supply D (5 bases each). The V gene's germline CDR1 is SQVTM and CDR2 ANQGSEA. The V end lost 0 bases, the J end lost 6 bases, and 18 bases lay between the germline ends. The CDR3 is 15 amino acids. The CDR3 nucleotides read TGCAGCGTTGAAGATCTCTCGGGACCTATTCGCGAGCAGTACTTC. Protein: CSVEDLSGPIREQYF.

This clonotype was counted a few times. The genes are TRBV12-3 or TRBV12-4 and TRBJ1-1; no definite D call. The CDR3 consists of 11 residues. V was clipped by 9 bases and J by 7 bases, with 12 bases between them. The CDR3 DNA reads TGTGCCAGTCAAGCACCGGATGAAGCTTTCTTT. Translated: CASQAPDEAFF.

The sample holds many counts of this clonotype. The chain carries TRBV20-1 and TRBJ2-1; 9 nucleotides agree with TRBD2. The V gene's germline CDR1 is DFQATT and CDR2 SNEGSKA (reference sequence). The CDR3 covers 14 residues. Germline trimming cut 6 bases from V and 3 bases from J; bases unmatched to any gene: 6. The CDR3 here is CSAPTSGSYNEQFF. The CDR3 nucleotides read TGCAGTGCCCCGACTAGCGGAAGCTACAATGAGCAGTTCTTC.

This clonotype was recorded at least ten times. This chain uses TRBV6-4 with TRBJ2-5; 9 bases line up with TRBD1. The ends lost 4 bases at V and 3 bases at J; junction bases unmatched: 6. CDR1 and CDR2 (germline): MRHNA, SNTAGT. CDR3 length equals 15 residues. CDR3 sequence reads: CASSVGQGSKETQYF. As DNA, the CDR3 is TGTGCCAGCAGTGTGGGACAGGGTTCCAAAGAGACCCAGTACTTC.

This clonotype turned up a few times. The rearrangement joins TRBV3-1 to TRBJ2-7; 8 bases agree with TRBD1. Germline CDR1 and CDR2: LGHDT and YNNKEL (reference sequence). V dropped 0 bases and J dropped 2; count of bases not matched to a gene: 9. This CDR3 is 17 amino acids long. CDR3 in amino acids: CASSQDLRRQGTYEQYF. CDR3 DNA: TGTGCCAGCAGCCAAGATTTAAGGAGACAGGGGACCTACGAGCAGTACTTC.

This clonotype has a count of ten or more. The chain employs TRBV7-6 and TRBJ2-3; D remains unclear. Trimming pared 1 base from V and 2 bases from J, leaving 10 bases between. The CDR3 totals 15 residues. Germline CDR1 and CDR2: SGHVS and FNYEAQ. CDR3 sequence reads: CASSLGADYTDTQYF. CDR3 nucleotide sequence: TGTGCCAGCAGCTTAGGGGCAGATTACACAGATACGCAGTATTTT.

This clonotype has more than one count but fewer than ten. The CDR3 loop is CASSKFPRGKNTEAFF. In DNA, the CDR3 is TGTGCCAGTAGTAAGTTCCCGCGGGGGAAGAACACTGAAGCTTTCTTT. The rearrangement joins TRBV19 to TRBJ1-1, with D possibly matching TRBD1 (5 bases). CDR1 is LNHDA, CDR2 SQIVND, per germline (reference sequence). This CDR3 contains 16 residues. The V and J ends lost 4 bases and 1 base respectively, with 16 bases between them.

This clonotype has ten or more counts. The chain combines TRBV7-3 with TRBJ2-2; D gene unclear. There are 16 residues in the CDR3. CDR1 and CDR2 (germline): SGHTA, FQGTGA. Trimming left V 0 bases short and J 0 bases short, with 8 bases between. The CDR3 DNA reads as TGTGCCAGCAGCTTAACAAAAGCGACGAACACCGGGGAGCTGTTTTTT. This translates into CASSLTKATNTGELFF. The whole variable domain, filled in from reference TRBV7-3 and TRBJ2-2, reads GAGVSQTPSNKVTEKGKYVELRCDPISGHTALYWYRQSLGQGPEFLIYFQGTGAADDSGLPNDRFFAVRPEGSVSTLKIQRTERGDSAVYLCASSLTKATNTGELFFGEGSRLTVL.